These 22 T cell receptor beta chains share one sample of origin, sequenced in a study of cytomegalovirus exposure and HLA in healthy donors (dated by TCRdb to 2017 to 2019). Libraries were constructed by the immunoSEQ multiplex PCR assay. For the multiplex PCR, a mixture combining 60 forward primers for TCR Vbeta segments and 13 reverse primers for TCR Jbeta segments was used. TCRdb limited this immuneACCESS table to in-frame rearrangements with V and J called. A share of clones is missing; checked studies link under half to unresolved V genes, and the rest is unexplained. For this sample the table gives roughly 170,000 clones, of which 70% to 85% were detected only once. The ten largest clonotypes hold around 1.5% of the sample. The sequenced sample consisted of PBMCs. These receptor sequences come from a woman aged 25 to 39 in good health and CMV-seropositive.

A few counts support this clone. The rearrangement joins TRBV5-1 to TRBJ1-2; TRBD1 matches 10 bases. V was pared by 3 bases and J by 5 bases, with 7 bases of the junction left unmatched. This CDR3 has 15 residues. Looked up from germline, CDR1 is SGHRS and CDR2 is YFSETQ. In DNA, the CDR3 is TGCGCCAGCAGCTCCGGACAGGGGGGGGGTTATGGCTACACCTTC. Translation: CASSSGQGGGYGYTF.

The chain joins TRBV28 to TRBJ1-4, with no clear D. Germline CDR1 is MDHEN and CDR2 is SYDVKM. The germline V and J ends were trimmed by 2 bases and 0 bases, with 16 bases remaining between them. The CDR3 consists of 18 residues. DNA of the CDR3: TGTGCCAGCAGTTTACCGCCGTTGTCCAGGTCAACTAATGAAAAACTGTTTTTT. Translated, it gives CASSLPPLSRSTNEKLFF.

This clone has only one observation. The chain has TRBV27 and TRBJ2-1, with 14 positions matching TRBD2. Per germline, CDR1 MNHEY and CDR2 SMNVEV (reference sequence). The V segment lost 5 bases and the J segment 7 bases; nucleotides outside the gene matches: 13. CDR3 length: 18 amino acids. CDR3 nucleotide sequence: TGTGCCAGCAGTAACGCCGGGACTAGCGGGAGAAAGGGAAATGAGCAGTTCTTC. It is translated as CASSNAGTSGRKGNEQFF.

The chain's CDR3 is CASSLGGSVLSTDTQYF. CDR3 coding DNA: TGTGCCAGCAGCTTAGGAGGGTCAGTCCTTAGCACAGATACGCAGTATTTT. The rearrangement uses TRBV11-2 and TRBJ2-3, with TRBD2 as a possible D gene (5 bases). This CDR3 is built from 17 residues. Trimming pared 1 base from V and 0 bases from J, leaving 14 bases between. Germline-derived CDR1 and CDR2 are SGHAT and FQNNGV.

J is TRBJ2-3 and V is TRBV6-6, with D tentatively TRBD2 (6 bases). This CDR3 contains 14 residues. Germline V lookup: CDR1 MNHNY, CDR2 SVGAGI (reference sequence). V was cut by 10 bases and J by 0 bases, with 14 bases left in between. The CDR3 here is CAIRREASTDTQYF. Here the CDR3 DNA reads TGTGCCATCCGGAGGGAGGCCAGCACAGATACGCAGTATTTT.

In this sample, this clone turned up once. V gene TRBV5-1 combines with J gene TRBJ1-4, with D perhaps matching TRBD1 (5 bases). Germline CDR1 is SGHRS and CDR2 is YFSETQ. The V gene lost 2 bases and the J gene lost 0 bases, with 11 bases spanning the gap. This CDR3 spans 16 amino acids. CDR3 DNA sequence: TGCGCCAGCAGCTTCACAGGTTTTTCAACTAATGAAAAACTGTTTTTT. It is translated as CASSFTGFSTNEKLFF.

The V call is TRBV5-1, the J call TRBJ1-2; TRBD1 matches 7 bases. Losses at the gene ends were 4 bases for V and 3 bases for J; bases not matched to a gene: 3. Looked up from germline, CDR1 is SGHRS and CDR2 is YFSETQ. The CDR3 is 13 amino acids. CDR3 sequence (DNA): TGCGCCAGCAGCCTGGGGACAGACTATGGCTACACCTTC. Encoded protein: CASSLGTDYGYTF.

V gene TRBV25-1 combines with J gene TRBJ2-1, with 7 positions matching TRBD2. The V gene's germline CDR1 is MGHDK and CDR2 SYGVNS. This CDR3 spans 18 amino acids. J lost 7 bases, V lost 3 bases, and 18 bases had no gene match. CDR3 in DNA: TGTGCCAGCAGTGATTCCTCGGGAAGGGCGGGAGCTTATAATGAGCAGTTCTTC. Translating it yields CASSDSSGRAGAYNEQFF. Together with reference TRBV25-1 and TRBJ2-1, the CDR3 gives the full variable domain: EADIYQTPRYLVIGTGKKITLECSQTMGHDKMYWYQQDPGMELHLIHYSYGVNSTEKGDLSSESTVSRIRTEHFPLTLESARPSHTSQYLCASSDSSGRAGAYNEQFFGPGTRLTVL.

The chain joins TRBV5-8 to TRBJ1-5, with unresolved D. CDR3 length: 15 amino acids. Between the trimmed V and J ends, which lost 7 bases and 6 bases, there was a span of 20 bases. Germline V CDR1 and CDR2: SGHTS, YDEGEE. The CDR3 bases are TGTGCCAGCCTCCCGAGAGTCCGGGGTGGTCAGCCCCAGCATTTT. Its protein product is CASLPRVRGGQPQHF.

This clone was detected a few times. The chain joins TRBV28 to TRBJ2-7; no clear D gene. Germline CDR1 and CDR2: MDHEN and SYDVKM. V dropped 2 bases and J dropped 2 bases, with 16 bases sitting between them. CDR3 length: 16 amino acids. In nucleotides, the CDR3 is TGTGCCAGCAGTTTAGCCTTGGCTACTACCGCCTACGAGCAGTACTTC. Amino acid sequence: CASSLALATTAYEQYF.

Here the CDR3 DNA reads TGTGCCAGCAGTGAACTTAGGGGGTCAAACTATGGCTACACCTTC. Translating gives CASSELRGSNYGYTF. This sequence joins TRBV2 and TRBJ1-2; weak D call: TRBD1 (6 bases). Germline V lookup: CDR1 SNHLY, CDR2 FYNNEI. Trimming cost V 2 bases and J 2 bases, with 12 bases left between them. This CDR3 region has 15 residues.

This clone was seen a handful of times. This chain links TRBV4-3 with TRBJ2-1; the match to TRBD2 covers 10 bases. Germline CDR1 reads LGHNA; CDR2 reads YSLEER. V lost 0 bases to trimming and J lost 8 bases; unmatched junction nucleotides: 7. The CDR3 spans 16 residues. CDR3 in DNA: TGCGCCAGCAGCCAAGATCCGAGCGGGAGGGGGGATGAGCAGTTCTTC. This translates into CASSQDPSGRGDEQFF.

This clone has just a few counts. V gene TRBV11-2 combines with J gene TRBJ2-6; weak D call: TRBD2 (6 bases). The germline gives CDR1 SGHAT, CDR2 FQNNGV. Trimming shortened V by 5 bases and J by 2 bases, and 16 bases separated the two germline ends. The CDR3 contains 17 residues. The CDR3 DNA reads as TGTGCCAGCAGCCGGGGAGGTGCAATCGCTGGGGCCAACGTCCTGACTTTC. It yields the protein CASSRGGAIAGANVLTF.

V and J are TRBV4-3 and TRBJ2-5; TRBD2 agrees at 7 bases. Per germline, CDR1 LGHNA and CDR2 YSLEER. The CDR3 totals 18 residues. The V segment lost 0 bases and the J segment 4 bases; nucleotides outside the gene matches: 14. This CDR3 is CASSQDWSAGDFAETQYF. CDR3 DNA: TGCGCCAGCAGCCAAGATTGGTCGGCGGGAGACTTCGCAGAGACCCAGTACTTC.

V is TRBV19 and J is TRBJ2-1, with D possibly matching TRBD2 (6 bases). V lost 3 bases, J lost 1 base, and 16 bases lay in between. Germline lookup yields CDR1 LNHDA and CDR2 SQIVND (reference sequence). The CDR3 length is 17 residues. For the CDR3, the DNA is TGTGCCAGTAGTATCAACGGCGGCGGGGCGTCCTACAATGAGCAGTTCTTC. It translates to CASSINGGGASYNEQFF.

The chain employs TRBV30 and TRBJ2-7; TRBD1 agrees at 8 bases. Per germline, CDR1 GTSNPN and CDR2 SVGIG (reference sequence). Trimming at V came to 3 bases and at J to 4 bases, leaving 8 bases not matched to a gene. CDR3 size: 14 residues. This CDR3 is CAWRWAGGEYEQYF. The CDR3 DNA sequence: TGTGCCTGGAGGTGGGCAGGGGGCGAATACGAGCAGTACTTC. The variable domain in full, with the rest retrieved from reference TRBV30 and TRBJ2-7, is SQTIHQWPATLVQPVGSPLSLECTVEGTSNPNLYWYRQAAGRGLQLLFYSVGIGQISSEVPQNLSASRPQDRQFILSSKKLLLSDSGFYLCAWRWAGGEYEQYFGPGTRLTVT.

CDR3 sequence (DNA): TGTGCCAGTAGTACCTCCGGGACTAGCGGGGCTAGCACAGATACGCAGTATTTT. This translates into CASSTSGTSGASTDTQYF. The chain combines TRBV19 with TRBJ2-3; TRBD2 agrees at 13 bases. Germline V gene lookup returns CDR1 LNHDA and CDR2 SQIVND (reference sequence). The ends lost 4 bases at V and 0 bases at J; junction bases unmatched: 7. The CDR3 contains 18 residues.

CDR3 DNA sequence: TGTGCCAGCAGCGTAGCGGGACAGGGGGTCACAGATACGCAGTATTTT. This encodes CASSVAGQGVTDTQYF. The chain uses TRBV9 and TRBJ2-3; 11 bases agree with TRBD1. The trim removed 0 bases at V and 2 bases at J, leaving 2 bases unmatched. The CDR3 runs to 16 residues. Germline values: CDR1 SGDLS, CDR2 YYNGEE.

The table lists this clone with a count of one. This chain joins TRBV6-5 and TRBJ2-5; 7 bases fit TRBD2. Germline V gene sequence: CDR1 MNHEY, CDR2 SVGAGI. The V segment lost 5 bases and the J segment 5 bases; nucleotides outside the gene matches: 8. This CDR3 is 14 amino acids long. The CDR3 DNA follows: TGTGCCAGCAGTCCCTGGGGGGGTGGGGAGACCCAGTACTTC. As protein: CASSPWGGGETQYF.

The chain employs TRBV5-6 and TRBJ2-3; the D gene is possibly TRBD2 (7 bases). CDR1 SGHDT and CDR2 YYEEEE come from the germline V gene. The CDR3 loop spans 14 amino acids. V lost 2 bases and J 2 bases, leaving 9 bases between the germline ends. The CDR3, as DNA: TGTGCCAGCAGCTTTCGGGGGGCCACAGATACGCAGTATTTT. Protein sequence: CASSFRGATDTQYF.

The chain recombines TRBV7-3 with TRBJ2-2; D call uncertain. Per germline, CDR1 SGHTA and CDR2 FQGTGA. The CDR3 sequence is 14 residues long. Trimming pared 1 base from V and 7 bases from J, leaving 10 bases between. CDR3 DNA sequence: TGTGCCAGCAGCTTAATTGTACATAACGGGGAGCTGTTTTTT. Encoded protein: CASSLIVHNGELFF.

The rearrangement uses TRBV4-1 and TRBJ1-2, with D possibly being TRBD1 (6 bases). CDR1 and CDR2 from the germline V gene are MGHRA and YSYEKL. The CDR3 has 18 amino acids. The germline V and J ends were trimmed by 6 bases and 6 bases, with 29 bases remaining between them. In DNA, the CDR3 is TGCGCCAGCAGTTTAGGGCAGGGGATTAACGCCTTATCGAATGGCTACACCTTC. This gives the protein CASSLGQGINALSNGYTF.